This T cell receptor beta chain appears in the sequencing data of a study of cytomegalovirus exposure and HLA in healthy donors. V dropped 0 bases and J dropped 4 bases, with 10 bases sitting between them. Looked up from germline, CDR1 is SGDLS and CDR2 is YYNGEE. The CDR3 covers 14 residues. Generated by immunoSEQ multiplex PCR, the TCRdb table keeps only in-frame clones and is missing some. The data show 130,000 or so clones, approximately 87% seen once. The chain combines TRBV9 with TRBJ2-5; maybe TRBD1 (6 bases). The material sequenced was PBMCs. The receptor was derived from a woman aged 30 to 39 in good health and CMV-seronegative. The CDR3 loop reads CASSVVGGGETQYF. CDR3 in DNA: TGTGCCAGCAGCGTAGTAGGGGGTGGAGAGACCCAGTACTTC.